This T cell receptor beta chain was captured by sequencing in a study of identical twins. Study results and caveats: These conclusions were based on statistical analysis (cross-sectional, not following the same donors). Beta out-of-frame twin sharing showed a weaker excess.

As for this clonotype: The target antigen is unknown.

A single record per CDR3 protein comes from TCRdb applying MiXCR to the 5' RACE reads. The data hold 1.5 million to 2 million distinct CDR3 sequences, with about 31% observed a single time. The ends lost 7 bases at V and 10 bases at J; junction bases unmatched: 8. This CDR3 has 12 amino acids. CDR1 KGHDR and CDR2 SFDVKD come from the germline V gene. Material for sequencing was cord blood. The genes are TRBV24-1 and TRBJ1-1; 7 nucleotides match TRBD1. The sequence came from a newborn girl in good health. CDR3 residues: CATSERGQGAFF. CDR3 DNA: TGTGCCACCAGCGAAAGGGGGCAAGGAGCTTTCTTT.